This T cell receptor beta chain was identified in a study of T cells in women clearing cervical HPV infection (dated by TCRdb to the late 2010s). With regard to the full study: Cases were about 25 women with histologically confirmed HPV16-related CIN3 or worse, including a couple of invasive cancers. Cases and controls were matched on age within five years and on year of sample collection. Blood from cases was drawn at the visit where the lesion was first identified, while blood from controls was drawn once the infection was no longer detected. In the parent cohort, roughly 9,700 women aged 18 or older were enrolled in Guanacaste, Costa Rica, during about 1992 to 1994 and then followed for around seven years. An exploratory proof-of-principle case-control study, nested within the Guanacaste HPV Natural History Study in Costa Rica, was conducted to compare TCR repertoires across cervical HPV16 outcomes. A median age of approximately 32 years was observed in cases versus 38 in controls, and no significant differences in baseline characteristics were found. For cases, the median interval between lesion detection and blood sampling was more than 130 days, with an interquartile range of about 80 to 210 days. Because only a few women had HLA typing data, the possibility that HLA type acted as a confounder could not be ruled out. Controls were approximately 25 women whose single incident HPV16 infection cleared within 12 months without precancer or cancer developing. Quality controls consisted of five blinded duplicates per group, for a total of approximately 60 samples made up of 50 or so participants and roughly ten replicates.

Every participant had a single incident cervical HPV16 infection, and prevalent HPV16 infections were excluded. Cervical HPV DNA was detected by MY09/MY11 PCR, and genotyping was performed by dot-blot hybridization. Approximately 16 mL of heparinized blood were centrifuged, and the buffy coat was aliquoted, frozen at -30°C, then stored at -80°C. QIAGEN kits were used to extract genomic DNA from the buffy coat specimens. Using the immunoSEQ assay, multiplex PCR amplified TCR beta CDR3 regions from an average of around 1,300 ng of genomic DNA per sample. Primer bias was corrected in the assay by using a complete synthetic TCR repertoire to establish an amplification baseline. The amplicons were sequenced on the Illumina platform. The published analysis was carried out like this. Sequences were error-corrected by clustering with frequency ratios and a modified nearest-neighbor algorithm and were then analyzed in the immunoSEQ Analyzer with IMGT gene definitions. TCR richness and evenness were averaged over 20 rarefaction repeats at each rarefaction depth, excluding samples with fewer sequences than the depth. Relative abundances of V, D and J genes were compared between groups using Wilcoxon rank sum tests, with FDR correction applied. An intraclass correlation of roughly 96% for TCR richness and an average of roughly 76% across 65 or so gene segments were obtained from the blinded duplicates. TCRdb took over this immuneACCESS table, retaining in-frame rearrangements with V and J assigned. Such tables are incomplete; in checked studies, under half of the missing clones stem from an unresolved V gene, and the remainder is unexplained. V and J calls and clone size are those listed in that table; D and trimming were worked out from the DNA. This sample's table has entries for tens of thousands of clones. The ten largest clones take up 1.2% of the sample.

Results and caveats for the whole study, not just this receptor: CIN3+ cases had significantly higher TCR repertoire richness than controls across sequencing depths, but evenness did not differ between the groups. The cross-sectional design could not show whether associations preceded infection or resulted from it; effector/memory subsets and HPV-specific T cells were not isolated. Because the number of T cells per sample was unknown, the richness differences could reflect varying T-cell content rather than repertoire biology. Cases were distinguished from controls with an estimated AUC of over 0.75 by random forest classifiers combining richness and V gene abundances.

Of note for this clone: Which antigen it targets is not known.

The origin of this receptor is a woman aged 18 to 75 with a cervical HPV16 infection that either progressed to CIN3+ or cleared (not recorded which). The sample comprised blood buffy coat.

CDR3 bases read: TGCAGTGCTTCCGAGGGAGGGGTCAATGAG. Its coded protein is CSASEGGVNE. The whole CDR3 sequence is CSASEGGVNEQFF. The chain is encoded by TRBV20-1 joined to TRBJ2-1; 7 nucleotides in the junction match TRBD2. The sequenced fragment ends 3 residues before the CDR3 boundary, so the rest is inferred from the germline J gene. Measured from the cysteine to the phenylalanine, the CDR3 is 13 residues long. Shown are 30 bases from within the CDR3, in frame from base 1. V is pruned by 5 bases and J by 6 bases, leaving 7 bases of the junction without a gene match. Per the germline V gene (reference sequence), DFQATT is the CDR1 and SNEGSKA is the CDR2.